A single sample gave rise to the 27 T cell receptor beta chains below, sequenced in a study of vaccination and CD4 T cells after COVID-19. Cultured CD4+ T cell DNA underwent sequencing with the Oncomine TCR Beta short-read assay. TCRdb re-called the PCR reads through MiXCR, storing one row per CDR3 protein. The sample consists of about 10,000 distinct CDR3 sequences, approximately 64% of them appearing once. Treatment denoted: roughly ten-day PBMC culture with coronavirus spike peptide pools or control peptides (ViraFEST assay). No antigen has been assigned to these receptors. Sequences were derived from CD4+ T cells from blood, cultured in vitro, sampled before SARS-CoV-2 vaccination. The receptor set was obtained from a human donor who had recovered from COVID-19.

This chain links TRBV6-1 with TRBJ1-2; 9 positions match TRBD1. The CDR3 is 13 residues long. Germline assignment: CDR1 MNHNS and CDR2 SASEGT. Unmatched junction bases numbered 5, after V lost 6 bases and J lost 6 bases. The DNA of the CDR3 is TGTGCCAGCAGAAAGACAGGGGGTAATGGCTACACCTTC. Encoded protein: CASRKTGGNGYTF.

This clonotype was observed a few times. The chain links TRBV6-1 to TRBJ2-7, with TRBD2 matching over 11 bases. J was trimmed by 1 base and V by 1 base; bases with no gene match: 0. This CDR3 is 15 amino acids long. Germline lookup yields CDR1 MNHNS and CDR2 SASEGT. For the CDR3, the DNA is TGTGCCAGCAGTGAAGGACTAGCGGGATCCTACGAGCAGTACTTC. It yields the protein CASSEGLAGSYEQYF.

This clonotype came up a few times. V and J are TRBV6-2 or TRBV6-3 and TRBJ2-7, with D possibly being TRBD1 or TRBD2 (5 bases each). Trimming pared 4 bases from V and 2 bases from J, leaving 12 bases between. Per germline, CDR1 MNHEY and CDR2 SVGEGT. CDR3 size: 14 residues. The CDR3 loop reads CASSLRGVTYEQYF. CDR3 in DNA: TGTGCCAGCAGTTTACGAGGGGTCACCTACGAGCAGTACTTC.

This rearrangement joins TRBV20-1 to TRBJ2-1, with unresolved D. The V gene's germline CDR1 is DFQATT and CDR2 SNEGSKA (reference sequence). The CDR3 is 14 residues long. Trimming removed 1 base from V and 6 bases from J, with 13 bases in between. CDR3 sequence (DNA): TGCAGTGCTAGAGGAGGTCCCCCAGGCAATGAGCAGTTCTTC. The encoded protein is CSARGGPPGNEQFF.

The chain links TRBV10-3 to TRBJ1-2; 7 bases line up with TRBD1. The CDR3 extends over 15 amino acids. V lost 6 bases and J lost 3; bases outside the gene matches: 10. Germline CDR1 is ENHRY and CDR2 is SYGVKD. CDR3 sequence reads: CAISRRDRVHYGYTF. CDR3 coding DNA: TGTGCCATCAGCCGACGCGACAGGGTACACTATGGCTACACCTTC.

This chain connects TRBV6-1 to TRBJ1-4, with D possibly TRBD1 on 5 matching bases. The V end lost 5 bases, the J end lost 8 bases, and 18 bases lay between the germline ends. Germline V gives CDR1 MNHNS, CDR2 SASEGT. The CDR3 totals 15 residues. The DNA for the CDR3 is TGTGCCAGCAGTCCCAGGGCGGGGGGATACGAAAAACTGTTTTTT. This sequence encodes CASSPRAGGYEKLFF.

The CDR3 here is CASRYKYQPQHF. CDR3 DNA sequence: TGCGCCAGCAGGTATAAGTATCAGCCCCAGCATTTT. The chain employs TRBV5-1 and TRBJ1-5; D not resolved. CDR1 and CDR2 (germline): SGHRS, YFSETQ. Trimming pared 5 bases from V and 5 bases from J, leaving 8 bases between. The CDR3 runs 12 residues.

CDR3 DNA sequence: TGTGCCAGCAGTGGGGGACAGGGGTATCAGCCCCAGCATTTT. Translation gives CASSGGQGYQPQHF. The chain has TRBV2 and TRBJ1-5, with 10 positions matching TRBD1. Trimming removed 4 bases from V and 5 bases from J; junction bases left unmatched: 2. The CDR3 contains 14 residues. The germline CDR1 and CDR2 sequences are SNHLY and FYNNEI.

V usage is TRBV6-1 and J usage is TRBJ2-7, with 7 bases that match TRBD2. This CDR3 is 14 amino acids long. Looked up from germline, CDR1 is MNHNS and CDR2 is SASEGT. Trimming cost V 8 bases and J 7 bases; bases outside gene matches: 14. The chain's CDR3 is CASSGRGREREQYF. The DNA for the CDR3 is TGTGCCAGCTCCGGAAGAGGGCGGGAGCGGGAGCAGTACTTC.

The genes are TRBV6-1 and TRBJ1-4, with 8 bases fitting TRBD1. This CDR3 comprises 14 residues. The ends lost 4 bases at V and 7 bases at J; junction bases unmatched: 5. Germline CDR1 is MNHNS and CDR2 is SASEGT. CDR3 in amino acids: CASSVRGLSEKLFF. DNA for the CDR3: TGTGCCAGCAGTGTCAGGGGGCTTTCTGAAAAACTGTTTTTT.

The count of this clonotype is one. The rearrangement links TRBV10-3 to TRBJ2-2; no firm D call. The germline gives CDR1 ENHRY, CDR2 SYGVKD. The CDR3 spans 14 residues. Trimming cost V 6 bases and J 4 bases, with 12 bases left between them. In DNA, the CDR3 is TGTGCCATCAGGGAGACAACCGTCACCGGGGAGCTGTTTTTT. Its protein is CAIRETTVTGELFF.

This chain links TRBV20-1 with TRBJ2-7, with a weak D call TRBD1 (6 bases). The ends were cut back, 6 bases at V and 2 bases at J, with 14 bases in the middle. The CDR3 is made up of 13 amino acids. From germline, CDR1 is DFQATT and CDR2 SNEGSKA (reference sequence). CDR3 nucleotide sequence: TGCAGTGCCGGACAGCAAATCCCCTACGAGCAGTACTTC. It specifies CSAGQQIPYEQYF.

V gene TRBV20-1 combines with J gene TRBJ2-1, with D perhaps given as TRBD1 or TRBD2 (6 bases each). V lost 0 bases, J lost 10 bases, and 16 bases lay in between. Germline V CDR1 and CDR2: DFQATT, SNEGSKA (reference sequence). The CDR3 has 14 residues. The DNA of the CDR3 is TGCAGTGCTAGAGACCCTGCTCTGGGGGGCGAGCAGTTCTTC. Translated: CSARDPALGGEQFF.

This clonotype was detected a few times. The J gene is TRBJ2-7, the V gene TRBV11-2; 10 nucleotides line up with TRBD1. V was pared by 6 bases and J by 4 bases, with 6 bases of the junction left unmatched. CDR3 length equals 14 residues. CDR1 and CDR2 (germline): SGHAT, FQNNGV. The CDR3 region is CASRRDRGRYEQYF. CDR3 coding DNA: TGTGCCAGCAGGAGAGACAGGGGGCGGTACGAGCAGTACTTC.

This chain uses TRBV6-1 with TRBJ2-1; the D gene could be TRBD1 or TRBD2 (5 bases each). Germline-derived CDR1 and CDR2 are MNHNS and SASEGT. Between the trimmed V and J ends, which lost 5 bases and 9 bases, there was a span of 8 bases. The CDR3 spans 11 residues. The CDR3 sequence is CASSTRGEQFF. The CDR3 nucleotides are TGTGCCAGCAGTACTAGGGGTGAGCAGTTCTTC.

The genes are TRBV19 and TRBJ1-2, with 9 bases matching TRBD1. CDR1 and CDR2 from the germline V gene are LNHDA and SQIVND (reference sequence). The CDR3 consists of 16 residues. The V segment lost 4 bases and the J segment 4 bases; nucleotides outside the gene matches: 10. CDR3 sequence reads: CASSTRDGTGFYGYTF. The DNA for the CDR3 is TGTGCCAGTAGTACGAGAGACGGGACAGGGTTCTATGGCTACACCTTC.

This clonotype occurred a few times. CDR3 in amino acids: CATSRKDREGQPQHF. Here the CDR3 DNA reads TGTGCCACCAGCAGAAAGGACAGGGAAGGTCAGCCCCAGCATTTT. This chain links TRBV15 with TRBJ1-5, with TRBD1 matching 8 bases. The CDR3 is made up of 15 amino acids. Germline loops: CDR1 LNHNV, CDR2 YYDKDF (reference sequence). V shed 2 bases, J shed 6 bases, and the junction held 6 bases outside the gene matches.

The J gene is TRBJ1-2, the V gene TRBV20-1; perhaps TRBD1 as D (5 bases). From germline, CDR1 is DFQATT and CDR2 SNEGSKA (reference sequence). This CDR3 is 16 amino acids long. V was cut by 6 bases and J by 0 bases, with 20 bases left in between. The CDR3 spells CSAGGGSVKSNYGYTF. The DNA of the CDR3 is TGCAGTGCCGGCGGGGGGTCGGTAAAATCTAACTATGGCTACACCTTC.

Concerning this clonotype: Without the conserved terminal phenylalanine or tryptophan, this CDR3 likely stems from a read error. CDR3 residues: CASSIGAGGTYEQYY. CDR3 DNA sequence: TGTGCCAGTAGTATTGGGGCGGGAGGCACCTACGAGCAGTACTAC. V gene TRBV19 combines with J gene TRBJ2-7; TRBD2 aligns across 8 bases. The germline V gene has CDR1 LNHDA and CDR2 SQIVND (reference sequence). With 3 bases clipped from V and 2 bases from J, the junction kept 6 bases outside the gene matches. The CDR3 runs 15 residues.

The sample holds a few counts of this clonotype. The chain is built from TRBV24-1 and TRBJ2-1, with D possibly matching TRBD2 (5 bases). The germline gives CDR1 KGHDR, CDR2 SFDVKD. The V gene lost 4 bases and the J gene lost 6 bases, with 21 bases spanning the gap. CDR3 size: 17 residues. In nucleotides, the CDR3 is TGTGCCACCAGTGACTCTAGGGATGGGAGCGGTGGCAATGAGCAGTTCTTC. It is translated as CATSDSRDGSGGNEQFF.

V usage is TRBV7-3 and J usage is TRBJ1-1; D remains unclear. Germline CDR1 SGHTA, CDR2 FQGTGA. Trimming removed 2 bases from V and 0 bases from J, with 10 bases in between. The length of the CDR3 is 15 residues. CDR3 bases: TGTGCCAGCAGCTTATTCGCGGTCATGAACACTGAAGCTTTCTTT. It translates to CASSLFAVMNTEAFF.

This sequence joins TRBV19 and TRBJ2-2; maybe TRBD1 (9 bases). V was trimmed by 9 bases and J by 7 bases, leaving 24 bases between them. Germline lookup yields CDR1 LNHDA and CDR2 SQIVND (reference sequence). This CDR3 has 16 residues. The CDR3 protein is CASRDGRVGQGGELFF. The CDR3 DNA sequence: TGTGCCAGCCGGGACGGGAGGGTGGGACAGGGCGGGGAGCTGTTTTTT.

This clonotype was seen a few times. The V call is TRBV2, the J call TRBJ2-2; D may be TRBD2 (5 bases). V gave up 2 bases and J gave up 0 bases, with 13 bases separating them. The CDR3 length is 17 residues. CDR1 SNHLY and CDR2 FYNNEI come from the germline V gene. CDR3 in DNA: TGTGCCAGCAGTGAACTGCGGGTTACCGCGAACACCGGGGAGCTGTTTTTT. It specifies CASSELRVTANTGELFF.

CDR3 bases: TGTGCCAGCAGTTACGCACAGGGGGGATCACCCCTCCACTTT. Residues: CASSYAQGGSPLHF. This chain links TRBV6-2 or TRBV6-3 with TRBJ1-6, with 8 nucleotides matching TRBD1. CDR1 and CDR2 (germline): MNHEY, SVGEGT. CDR3 length: 14 amino acids. V lost 2 bases to trimming and J lost 10 bases; unmatched junction nucleotides: 4.

The rearrangement links TRBV18 to TRBJ2-7, with no clear D. The length of the CDR3 is 14 residues. V was pared by 2 bases and J by 0 bases, with 8 bases between. Germline-derived CDR1 and CDR2 are KGHSH and LQKENI. CDR3 loop: CASSPSSTSYEQYF. CDR3 nucleotides: TGTGCCAGCTCACCATCCTCAACCTCCTACGAGCAGTACTTC.

The chain joins TRBV29-1 to TRBJ2-2; D is possibly TRBD2 (6 bases). Germline V gene sequence: CDR1 SQVTM, CDR2 ANQGSEA. The CDR3 spans 15 residues. Trimming cost V 4 bases and J 6 bases, with 18 bases left between them. CDR3: CSVGGSEGRAGELFF. The CDR3 DNA is TGCAGCGTTGGGGGGTCGGAGGGTCGAGCCGGGGAGCTGTTTTTT.

The rearrangement uses TRBV12-3 or TRBV12-4 and TRBJ1-5; a weak D match, TRBD1 (5 bases). The CDR3 contains 15 residues. Trimming pared 6 bases from V and 2 bases from J, leaving 14 bases between. The CDR3 spells CASSPSGGGNQPQHF. DNA of the CDR3: TGTGCCAGCAGCCCCAGCGGGGGAGGCAATCAGCCCCAGCATTTT.